The 24 T cell receptor beta chains reported below all come from one sample, sequenced in a study of T cells in Graves' hyperthyroidism and ophthalmopathy. Template material for amplifying TCR beta CDR3 regions consisted of RNA transcripts. Primed by the HTBI set, a first-round RT-PCR was run on the TCR CDR3. Each CDR3 protein is one row after TCRdb ran MiXCR on the multiplex PCR reads. Of hundreds of thousands of distinct CDR3 sequences in the sample, approximately 20% were seen once. Specimen: blood. Receptors were obtained from a man in his forties with Graves' ophthalmopathy.

The table lists this clonotype with many counts. This chain joins TRBV28 and TRBJ2-1; D is tentatively TRBD1 or TRBD2 (5 bases each). The CDR3 is 18 residues long. CDR1 and CDR2 (germline): MDHEN, SYDVKM. Between the trimmed V and J ends, which lost 4 bases and 3 bases, there was a span of 22 bases. The CDR3 loop is CASSSPPLRESVYNEQFF. DNA for the CDR3: TGTGCCAGCAGTTCCCCGCCCCTCAGGGAGTCCGTCTACAATGAGCAGTTCTTC.

This rearrangement joins TRBV9 to TRBJ2-7; 9 bases map to TRBD1. Trimming removed 0 bases from V and 4 bases from J; junction bases left unmatched: 5. CDR3 length equals 15 residues. The germline V gene encodes CDR1 SGDLS and CDR2 YYNGEE. This chain's CDR3 is CASSVGGTGMYEQYF. CDR3 bases: TGTGCCAGCAGCGTAGGGGGGACAGGGATGTACGAGCAGTACTTC.

In its sample, this clonotype was seen a few times. The genes are TRBV27 and TRBJ1-6; D is possibly TRBD1 (6 bases). Trimming removed 5 bases at V and 8 bases at J, with 16 bases between. Germline CDR1 and CDR2: MNHEY and SMNVEV (reference sequence). The CDR3 covers 15 residues. The CDR3 coding sequence is TGTGCCAGCAGTCTCTTCAGGGGAACTGATTCACCCCTCCACTTT. It codes for CASSLFRGTDSPLHF.

This clonotype was observed at least ten times. V and J are TRBV7-2 and TRBJ1-4; a weak D match, TRBD1 (5 bases). Germline CDR1 is SGHTA and CDR2 is FQGNSA. V lost 2 bases, J lost 6 bases, and 10 bases lay in between. CDR3 length: 14 residues. The CDR3 loop is CASSLSGRDEKLFF. CDR3 nucleotides: TGTGCCAGCAGCTTATCTGGCAGGGATGAAAAACTGTTTTTT.

The rearrangement uses TRBV5-1 and TRBJ2-5, with D possibly called TRBD1 or TRBD2 (7 bases each). The CDR3 extends over 17 amino acids. Germline V gene data show CDR1 as SGHRS and CDR2 as YFSETQ. V was clipped by 1 base and J by 2 bases, with 18 bases between them. The chain's CDR3 is CASSLLGTAGGQETQYF. CDR3 nucleotides: TGCGCCAGCAGCTTGTTAGGGACAGCCGGGGGGCAAGAGACCCAGTACTTC.

The genes are TRBV6-2 or TRBV6-3 and TRBJ1-2; 8 bases map to TRBD1. Germline loops: CDR1 MNHEY, CDR2 SVGEGT. The CDR3 extends over 15 amino acids. Unmatched junction bases numbered 3, after V lost 0 bases and J lost 3 bases. The CDR3 nucleotides read TGTGCCAGCAGTTACTCGGACAGGGCTTACTATGGCTACACCTTC. Translating it yields CASSYSDRAYYGYTF.

Concerning this clonotype itself: An end of the junction differs from the germline gene, which may be a read error. The chain recombines TRBV28 with TRBJ1-1; D is unresolved. The CDR3 consists of 12 residues. Germline V CDR1 and CDR2: MDHEN, SYDVKM. CDR3 in amino acids: CASGLGITEAFF. In DNA form, the CDR3 reads TGTGCCAGCGGTTTAGGGATCACTGAAGCTTTCTTT.

The sample holds many counts of this clonotype. The rearrangement uses TRBV28 and TRBJ1-2, with D unclear. The V end was cut by 8 bases, the J end by 5 bases, with 15 bases between. The CDR3 extends over 13 amino acids. Germline V gene data show CDR1 as MDHEN and CDR2 as SYDVKM. The CDR3 nucleotides are TGTGCCAGCCTAAGGGCCGTAGGTTATGGCTACACCTTC. It translates to CASLRAVGYGYTF.

This clonotype appeared many times. The CDR3 DNA reads as TGTGCCAGCAGCTCGGACTCGAACACCGGGGAGCTGTTTTTT. It specifies CASSSDSNTGELFF. V usage is TRBV4-2 and J usage is TRBJ2-2; tentatively, D is TRBD2 (5 bases). This CDR3 is built from 14 residues. V lost 5 bases and J 0 bases, leaving 7 bases between the germline ends. Germline loops: CDR1 LGHNA, CDR2 YNFKEQ.

Only a few counts were recorded for this clonotype. The genes are TRBV5-1 and TRBJ2-7; the D gene is possibly TRBD1 (7 bases). The CDR3 extends over 15 amino acids. Trimming took 4 bases from V and 2 from J, leaving 16 bases between them. Germline-derived CDR1 and CDR2 are SGHRS and YFSETQ. In nucleotides, the CDR3 is TGCGCCAGCAGCCTGGGGGCGGGACAGCCCTACGAGCAGTACTTC. Amino acid sequence: CASSLGAGQPYEQYF. The full variable domain, completed using reference TRBV5-1 and TRBJ2-7, is KAGVTQTPRYLIKTRGQQVTLSCSPISGHRSVSWYQQTPGQGLQFLFEYFSETQRNKGNFPGRFSGRQFSNSRSEMNVSTLELGDSALYLCASSLGAGQPYEQYFGPGTRLTVT.

Only one count was recorded for this clonotype. The J gene is TRBJ2-1, the V gene TRBV10-3; no definite D call. The CDR3 sequence is 11 residues long. Trimming took off 0 bases at V and 8 bases at J, with 2 bases between the two ends. CDR1 ENHRY and CDR2 SYGVKD come from the germline V gene. As DNA, the CDR3 is TGTGCCATCAGTGAGTCTCATGAGCAGTTCTTC. Translation gives CAISESHEQFF.

This sequence joins TRBV19 and TRBJ2-2, with D hard to call. The length of the CDR3 is 14 residues. V was pared by 6 bases and J by 4 bases, with 12 bases between. Germline V gene lookup returns CDR1 LNHDA and CDR2 SQIVND (reference sequence). The CDR3 is CASSPHPGTGELFF. As DNA, the CDR3 is TGTGCCAGTAGCCCCCATCCCGGCACCGGGGAGCTGTTTTTT.

The chain combines TRBV5-5 with TRBJ2-7, with D perhaps given as TRBD1 or TRBD2 (5 bases each). The CDR3 extends over 15 amino acids. Trimming took off 4 bases at V and 3 bases at J, with 17 bases between the two ends. Germline CDR1 is SGHKS and CDR2 is YYEKEE (reference sequence). The CDR3 DNA reads TGTGCCAGCAGCGAGGGGCAGACGAACCTCTACGAGCAGTACTTC. Translated: CASSEGQTNLYEQYF.

This chain joins TRBV6-5 and TRBJ2-2; D remains ambiguous. The CDR3 totals 13 residues. Deletions cut 3 bases from V and 3 bases from J, with 5 bases between. CDR1 and CDR2 (germline): MNHEY, SVGAGI. This CDR3 is CASSYGDTGELFF. CDR3 nucleotides: TGTGCCAGCAGTTATGGGGACACCGGGGAGCTGTTTTTT.

This clonotype was counted at least ten times. This chain links TRBV3-1 with TRBJ2-3, with TRBD2 matching 11 bases. CDR1 LGHDT and CDR2 YNNKEL come from the germline V gene (reference sequence). V trimming: 6 bases; J trimming: 3 bases; junction bases outside the gene matches: 5. This CDR3 spans 15 amino acids. The CDR3 nucleotides read TGTGCCAGCAGTCTGAGGACTAGCGGGACAGATACGCAGTATTTT. Amino acids: CASSLRTSGTDTQYF.

The chain recombines TRBV28 with TRBJ1-2; D is perhaps TRBD1 (5 bases). The germline V gene has CDR1 MDHEN and CDR2 SYDVKM. Between the trimmed V and J ends, which lost 8 bases and 2 bases, there was a span of 12 bases. The CDR3 is made up of 13 amino acids. The CDR3 protein is CASLSQGNYGYTF. For the CDR3, the DNA is TGTGCCAGCCTCTCCCAGGGAAACTATGGCTACACCTTC.

This clonotype was detected ten times or more. The chain uses TRBV28 and TRBJ2-5; 11 positions agree with TRBD2. V was clipped by 7 bases and J by 5 bases; unmatched bases: 9. The CDR3 loop spans 15 amino acids. Looked up from germline, CDR1 is MDHEN and CDR2 is SYDVKM. Here the CDR3 DNA reads TGTGCCAGCACCACCCTAGCGGGAGGCGGTGAGACCCAGTACTTC. This codes for CASTTLAGGGETQYF. Together with reference TRBV28 and TRBJ2-5, the CDR3 gives the full variable domain: DVKVTQSSRYLVKRTGEKVFLECVQDMDHENMFWYRQDPGLGLRLIYFSYDVKMKEKGDIPEGYSVSREKKERFSLILESASTNQTSMYLCASTTLAGGGETQYFGPGTRLLVL.

V and J are TRBV12-5 and TRBJ1-2; 7 bases align to TRBD1. Germline V gene sequence: CDR1 LGHNT, CDR2 FRNRAP. There are 15 residues in the CDR3. V gave up 5 bases and J gave up 8 bases; unmatched junction bases: 14. The CDR3 coding sequence is TGTGCTAGTGGTCCACGTCGGGGACAGACGGGCGGCTACACCTTC. Translated, it gives CASGPRRGQTGGYTF. Full variable domain (outside the CDR3, taken from reference TRBV12-5 and TRBJ1-2): DARVTQTPRHKVTEMGQEVTMRCQPILGHNTVFWYRQTMMQGLELLAYFRNRAPLDDSGMPKDRFSAEMPDATLATLKIQPSEPRDSAVYFCASGPRRGQTGGYTFGSGTRLTVV.

The chain has TRBV20-1 and TRBJ2-5; 11 nucleotides match TRBD2. With V trimmed by 0 bases and J by 5 bases, 11 bases remained unmatched. Germline V gene data show CDR1 as DFQATT and CDR2 as SNEGSKA (reference sequence). The CDR3 has 17 amino acids. The CDR3 spells CSARDLGLAVLRETQYF. The CDR3 coding sequence is TGCAGTGCTAGAGATCTGGGACTAGCGGTCCTTCGGGAGACCCAGTACTTC.

The chain uses TRBV12-3 or TRBV12-4 and TRBJ1-2, with D tentatively TRBD1 (5 bases). The CDR3 length is 14 residues. V lost 3 bases to trimming and J lost 0 bases, with 8 bases between them. The CDR3, as DNA: TGTGCCAGCAGTTTCCGGGGGGCTAACTATGGCTACACCTTC. This gives the protein CASSFRGANYGYTF.

The chain joins TRBV12-3 or TRBV12-4 to TRBJ1-2; D gene unclear. This CDR3 region has 14 residues. V was cut by 3 bases and J by 0 bases, with 8 bases left in between. The CDR3 coding sequence is TGTGCCAGCAGTTTGAGTTCAACTAACTATGGCTACACCTTC. As protein: CASSLSSTNYGYTF.

Many counts were recorded for this clonotype. The gene calls are TRBV20-1 and TRBJ2-3; 10 bases are shared with TRBD1. CDR3 length: 15 amino acids. V was clipped by 6 bases and J by 3 bases; unmatched bases: 9. Germline V lookup: CDR1 DFQATT, CDR2 SNEGSKA (reference sequence). The CDR3 sequence: CSAAGQGVGTDTQYF. The CDR3 DNA sequence: TGCAGTGCCGCTGGACAGGGGGTGGGGACAGATACGCAGTATTTT.

The chain carries TRBV12-3 or TRBV12-4 and TRBJ2-7, with no clear D. V lost 5 bases and J lost 7, with 21 bases in between. CDR3 size: 15 residues. CDR3 DNA sequence: TGTGCCAGCAGTCGCCCTGACTCCAACTTATGGGAGCAGTACTTC. It specifies CASSRPDSNLWEQYF.

This chain uses TRBV29-1 with TRBJ2-2; TRBD1 matches at 8 bases. Germline V CDR1 and CDR2: SQVTM, ANQGSEA. With V trimmed by 3 bases and J by 5 bases, 2 bases remained unmatched. The CDR3 contains 13 residues. The CDR3: CSVDRGRTGELFF. CDR3 in DNA: TGCAGCGTTGACAGGGGGCGGACCGGGGAGCTGTTTTTT.